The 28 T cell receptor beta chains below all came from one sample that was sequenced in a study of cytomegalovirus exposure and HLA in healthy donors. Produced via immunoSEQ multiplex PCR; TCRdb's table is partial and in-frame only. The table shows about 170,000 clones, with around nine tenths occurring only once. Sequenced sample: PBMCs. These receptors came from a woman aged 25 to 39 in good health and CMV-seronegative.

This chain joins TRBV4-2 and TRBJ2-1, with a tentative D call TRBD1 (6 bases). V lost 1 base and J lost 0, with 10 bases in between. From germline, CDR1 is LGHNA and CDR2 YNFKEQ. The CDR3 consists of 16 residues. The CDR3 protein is CASSQAGTSSYNEQFF. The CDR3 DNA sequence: TGTGCCAGCAGCCAAGCGGGGACAAGCTCCTACAATGAGCAGTTCTTC.

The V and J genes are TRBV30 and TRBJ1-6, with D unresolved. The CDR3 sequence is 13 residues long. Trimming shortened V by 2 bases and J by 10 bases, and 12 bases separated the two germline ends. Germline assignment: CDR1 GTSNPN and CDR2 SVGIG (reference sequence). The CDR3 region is CAWSQEGGSPLHF. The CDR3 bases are TGTGCCTGGAGTCAGGAGGGTGGGTCACCCCTCCACTTT. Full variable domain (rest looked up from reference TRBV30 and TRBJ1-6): SQTIHQWPATLVQPVGSPLSLECTVEGTSNPNLYWYRQAAGRGLQLLFYSVGIGQISSEVPQNLSASRPQDRQFILSSKKLLLSDSGFYLCAWSQEGGSPLHFGNGTRLTVT.

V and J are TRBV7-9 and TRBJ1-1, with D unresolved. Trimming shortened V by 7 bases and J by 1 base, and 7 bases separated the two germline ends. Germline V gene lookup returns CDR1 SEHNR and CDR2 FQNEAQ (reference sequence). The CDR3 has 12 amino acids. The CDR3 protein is CASTYGNTEAFF. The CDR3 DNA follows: TGTGCCAGCACCTATGGGAACACTGAAGCTTTCTTT.

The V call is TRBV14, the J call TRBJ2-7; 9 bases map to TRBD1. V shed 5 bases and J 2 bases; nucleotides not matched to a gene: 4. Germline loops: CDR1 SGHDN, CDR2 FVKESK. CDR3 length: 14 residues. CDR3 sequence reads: CASSAGTGTYEQYF. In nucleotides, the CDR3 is TGTGCCAGCAGCGCCGGGACAGGGACCTACGAGCAGTACTTC.

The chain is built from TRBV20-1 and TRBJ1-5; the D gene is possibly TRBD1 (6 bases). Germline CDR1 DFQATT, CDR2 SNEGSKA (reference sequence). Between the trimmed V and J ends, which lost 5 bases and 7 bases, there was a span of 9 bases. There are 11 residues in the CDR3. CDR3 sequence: CSAAGDQPQHF. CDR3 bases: TGCAGTGCTGCAGGGGACCAGCCCCAGCATTTT.

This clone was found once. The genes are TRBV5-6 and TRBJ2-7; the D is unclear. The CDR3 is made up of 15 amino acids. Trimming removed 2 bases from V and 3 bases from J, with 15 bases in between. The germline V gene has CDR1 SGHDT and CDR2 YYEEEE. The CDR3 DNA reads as TGTGCCAGCAGCTTCCTAGGCCCAACTGACTACGAGCAGTACTTC. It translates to CASSFLGPTDYEQYF.

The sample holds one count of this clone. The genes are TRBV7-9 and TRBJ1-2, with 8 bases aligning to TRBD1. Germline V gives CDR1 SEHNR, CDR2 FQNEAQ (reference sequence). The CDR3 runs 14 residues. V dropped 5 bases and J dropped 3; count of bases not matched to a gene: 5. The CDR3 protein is CASSPGGWDYGYTF. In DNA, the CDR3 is TGTGCCAGCAGCCCAGGGGGCTGGGACTATGGCTACACCTTC.

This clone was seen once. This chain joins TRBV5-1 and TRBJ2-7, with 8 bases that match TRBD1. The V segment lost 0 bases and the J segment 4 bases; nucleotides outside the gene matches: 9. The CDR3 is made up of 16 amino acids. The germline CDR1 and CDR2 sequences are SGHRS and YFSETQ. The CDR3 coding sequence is TGCGCCAGCAGCTTGGGACAGGGGCTAATGGTGTACGAGCAGTACTTC. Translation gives CASSLGQGLMVYEQYF.

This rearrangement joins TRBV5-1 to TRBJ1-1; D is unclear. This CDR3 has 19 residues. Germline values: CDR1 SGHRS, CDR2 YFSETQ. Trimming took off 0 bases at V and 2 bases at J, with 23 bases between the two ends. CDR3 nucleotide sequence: TGCGCCAGCAGCTTGGGATTTGAGAAGCTTCTAAGTCGAAACACTGAAGCTTTCTTT. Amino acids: CASSLGFEKLLSRNTEAFF.

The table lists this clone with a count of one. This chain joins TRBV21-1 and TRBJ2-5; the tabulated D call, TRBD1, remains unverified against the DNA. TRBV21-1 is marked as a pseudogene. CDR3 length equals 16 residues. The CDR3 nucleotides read TGTGCCAGCAGCCAGGGGGACATTACTTTTCAAGAGACCCAGTACTTC. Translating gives CASSQGDITFQETQYF.

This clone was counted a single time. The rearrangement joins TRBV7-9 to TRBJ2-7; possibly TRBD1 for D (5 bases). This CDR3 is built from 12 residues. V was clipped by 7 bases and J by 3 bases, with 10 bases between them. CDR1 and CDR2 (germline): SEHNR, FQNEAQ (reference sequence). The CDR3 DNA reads TGTGCCAGCAAATCGGACAACTACGAGCAGTACTTC. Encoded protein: CASKSDNYEQYF.

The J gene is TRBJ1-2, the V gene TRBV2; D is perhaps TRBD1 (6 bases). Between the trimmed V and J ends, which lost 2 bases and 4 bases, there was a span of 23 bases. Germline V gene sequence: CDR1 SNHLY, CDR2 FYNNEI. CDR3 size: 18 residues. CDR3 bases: TGTGCCAGCAGTGAAATACCGGGACAAGGTCGTCCTGGCTATGGCTACACCTTC. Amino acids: CASSEIPGQGRPGYGYTF.

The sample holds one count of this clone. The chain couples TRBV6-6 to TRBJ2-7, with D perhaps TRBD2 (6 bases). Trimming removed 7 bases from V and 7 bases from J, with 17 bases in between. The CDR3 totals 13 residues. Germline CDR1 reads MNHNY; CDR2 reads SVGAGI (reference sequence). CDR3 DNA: TGTGCCAGCACCCCCCGTTATGGGAGGGAGCAGTACTTC. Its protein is CASTPRYGREQYF.

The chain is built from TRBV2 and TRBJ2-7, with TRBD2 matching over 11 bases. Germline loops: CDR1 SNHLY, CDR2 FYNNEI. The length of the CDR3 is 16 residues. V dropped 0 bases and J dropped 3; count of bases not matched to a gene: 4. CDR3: CASSEASGGAIYEQYF. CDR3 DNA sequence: TGTGCCAGCAGTGAAGCTAGCGGGGGGGCCATCTACGAGCAGTACTTC.

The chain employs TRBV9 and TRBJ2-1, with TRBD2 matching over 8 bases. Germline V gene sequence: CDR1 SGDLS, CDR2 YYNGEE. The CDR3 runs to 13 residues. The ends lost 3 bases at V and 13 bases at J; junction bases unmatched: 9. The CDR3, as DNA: TGTGCCAGCAGCGAGAGGACTAGCCTTGAACAGTTCTTC. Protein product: CASSERTSLEQFF.

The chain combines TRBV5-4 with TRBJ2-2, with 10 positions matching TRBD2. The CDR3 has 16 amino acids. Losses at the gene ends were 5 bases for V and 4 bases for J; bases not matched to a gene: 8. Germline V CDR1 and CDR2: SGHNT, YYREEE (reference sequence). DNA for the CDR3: TGTGCCAGCAGGATTAGCGGGGGGCGGGGCACCGGGGAGCTGTTTTTT. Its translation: CASRISGGRGTGELFF. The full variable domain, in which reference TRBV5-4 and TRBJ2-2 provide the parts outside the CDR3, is ETGVTQSPTHLIKTRGQQVTLRCSSQSGHNTVSWYQQALGQGPQFIFQYYREEENGRGNFPPRFSGLQFPNYSSELNVNALELDDSALYLCASRISGGRGTGELFFGEGSRLTVL.

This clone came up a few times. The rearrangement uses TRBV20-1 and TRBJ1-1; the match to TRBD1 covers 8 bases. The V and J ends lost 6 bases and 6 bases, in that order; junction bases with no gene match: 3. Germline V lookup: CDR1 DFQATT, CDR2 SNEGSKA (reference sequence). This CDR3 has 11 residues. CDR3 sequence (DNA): TGCAGTGCCACGACAGGGGCTGAAGCTTTCTTT. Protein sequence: CSATTGAEAFF.

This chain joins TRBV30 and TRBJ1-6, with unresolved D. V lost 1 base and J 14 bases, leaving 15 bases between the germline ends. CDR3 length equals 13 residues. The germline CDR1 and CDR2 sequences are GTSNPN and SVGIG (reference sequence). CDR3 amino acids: CAWSDPLGRALHF. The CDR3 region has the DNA TGTGCCTGGAGTGACCCCCTTGGGCGGGCCCTCCACTTT.

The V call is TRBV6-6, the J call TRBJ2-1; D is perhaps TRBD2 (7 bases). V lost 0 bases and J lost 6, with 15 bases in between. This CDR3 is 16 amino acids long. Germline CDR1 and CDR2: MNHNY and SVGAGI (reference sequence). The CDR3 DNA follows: TGTGCCAGCAGTTACTCGCCGGGGGGCCATTTCAATGAGCAGTTCTTC. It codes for CASSYSPGGHFNEQFF.

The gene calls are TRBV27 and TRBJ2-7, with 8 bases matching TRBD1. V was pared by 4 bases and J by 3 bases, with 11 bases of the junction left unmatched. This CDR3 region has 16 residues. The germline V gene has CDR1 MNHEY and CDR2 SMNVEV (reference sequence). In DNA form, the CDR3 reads TGTGCCAGCAGTTCAACTACCGGGACAGGCCACTACGAGCAGTACTTC. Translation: CASSSTTGTGHYEQYF.

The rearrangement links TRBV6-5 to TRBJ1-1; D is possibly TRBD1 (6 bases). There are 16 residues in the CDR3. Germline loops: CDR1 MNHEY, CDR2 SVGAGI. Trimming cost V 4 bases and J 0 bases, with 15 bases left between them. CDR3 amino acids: CASSFEGPGVNTEAFF. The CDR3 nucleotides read TGTGCCAGCAGTTTTGAGGGGCCAGGGGTGAACACTGAAGCTTTCTTT.

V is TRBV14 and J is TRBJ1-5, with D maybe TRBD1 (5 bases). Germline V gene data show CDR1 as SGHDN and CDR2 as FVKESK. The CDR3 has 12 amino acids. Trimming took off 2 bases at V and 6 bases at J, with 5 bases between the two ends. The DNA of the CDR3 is TGTGCCAGCAGCCAAACAGGTCAGCCCCAGCATTTT. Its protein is CASSQTGQPQHF.

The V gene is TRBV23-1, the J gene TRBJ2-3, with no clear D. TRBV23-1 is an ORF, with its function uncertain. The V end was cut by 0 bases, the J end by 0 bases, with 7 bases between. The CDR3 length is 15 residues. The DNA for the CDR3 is TGCGCCAGCAGTCAATCAACTTCTAGCACAGATACGCAGTATTTT. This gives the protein CASSQSTSSTDTQYF.

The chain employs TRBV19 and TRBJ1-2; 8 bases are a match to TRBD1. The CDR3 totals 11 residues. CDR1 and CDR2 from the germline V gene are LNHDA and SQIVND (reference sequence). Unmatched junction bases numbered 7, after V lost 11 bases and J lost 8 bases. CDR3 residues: CASRTGSGYTF. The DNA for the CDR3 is TGTGCCTCAAGGACAGGGAGCGGCTACACCTTC.

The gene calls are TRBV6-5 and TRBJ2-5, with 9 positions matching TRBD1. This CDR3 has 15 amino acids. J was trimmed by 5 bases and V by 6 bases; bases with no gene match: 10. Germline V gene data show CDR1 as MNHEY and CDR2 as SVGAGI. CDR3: CASSPGQGRGETQYF. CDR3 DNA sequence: TGTGCCAGCAGCCCCGGACAGGGGCGAGGTGAGACCCAGTACTTC.

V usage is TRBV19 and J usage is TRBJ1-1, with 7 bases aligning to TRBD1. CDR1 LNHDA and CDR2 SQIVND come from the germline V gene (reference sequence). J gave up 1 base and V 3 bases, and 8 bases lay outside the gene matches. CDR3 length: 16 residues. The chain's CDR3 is CASSIPIGTANTEAFF. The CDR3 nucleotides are TGTGCCAGTAGTATTCCGATTGGGACAGCGAACACTGAAGCTTTCTTT.

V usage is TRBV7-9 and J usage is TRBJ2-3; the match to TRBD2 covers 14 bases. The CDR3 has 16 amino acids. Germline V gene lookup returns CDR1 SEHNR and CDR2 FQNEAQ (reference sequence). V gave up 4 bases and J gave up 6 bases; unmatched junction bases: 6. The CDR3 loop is CASSSRLAGGPDTQYF. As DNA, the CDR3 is TGTGCCAGCAGCTCCCGACTAGCGGGGGGGCCCGATACGCAGTATTTT.

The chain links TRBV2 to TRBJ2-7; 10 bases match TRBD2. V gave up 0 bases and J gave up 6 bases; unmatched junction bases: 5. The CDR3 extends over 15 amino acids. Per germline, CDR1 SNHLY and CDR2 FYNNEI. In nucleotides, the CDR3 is TGTGCCAGCAGTGAAGCGCGGGCTAGCGGGGGCGAGCAGTACTTC. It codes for CASSEARASGGEQYF. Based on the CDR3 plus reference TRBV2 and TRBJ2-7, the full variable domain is EPEVTQTPSHQVTQMGQEVILRCVPISNHLYFYWYRQILGQKVEFLVSFYNNEISEKSEIFDDQFSVERPDGSNFTLKIRSTKLEDSAMYFCASSEARASGGEQYFGPGTRLTVT.